This TCR beta chain originates from a study of Ad26.COV2.S vaccination and SARS-CoV-2 variants. Some clones are missing from TCRdb's copy, which holds only in-frame ones; the method was immunoSEQ multiplex PCR. The table has some 250,000 clones, roughly 88% seen once. The treatment denotes: 15 to 20 received Ad26.COV2.S at low or high dose, single or two shots; roughly 5 received placebo; per-sample allocation not given. The samples date from day 63 after the first vaccine or placebo injection. The CDR3 has 16 residues. V was shortened by 0 bases and J by 5 bases, with 14 bases between the two germline ends. Germline loops: CDR1 MGHRA, CDR2 YSYEKL.

The sequencing used peripheral blood, collected in a trial of Ad26.COV2.S vaccine versus placebo. V usage is TRBV4-1 and J usage is TRBJ1-5, with D maybe TRBD1 (5 bases). This sequence was found in a person between 18 and 59 years old who received the Ad26.COV2.S COVID-19 vaccine or a placebo. The CDR3 here is CASSQEGPGGYQPQHF. CDR3 bases: TGCGCCAGCAGCCAAGAGGGCCCGGGGGGGTATCAGCCCCAGCATTTT.